This entry concerns a single T cell receptor (beta chain). The antigen remains undetermined. Produced via immunoSEQ multiplex PCR; TCRdb's table is partial and in-frame only. The sample includes 900 to 1,100 clones, around 92% seen only once; the top ten take approximately 15%. The length of the CDR3 is 12 residues. With 6 bases removed from V and 4 bases from J, the gap between germline ends came to 9 bases. Germline loops: CDR1 SNHLY, CDR2 FYNNEI. The data derive from a study of chemoradiotherapy in HPV16-positive cancers. Whole-study results and caveats: Better recurrence-free survival went with HPV-responsive T-cell expansion in HPV16-positive patients. Candidate HPV-specific clones and E7-related TCR motifs grew in tumor during treatment.

The sequence derives from a human donor with HPV-associated anogenital cancer. The chain is built from TRBV2 and TRBJ1-2; no firm D call. The material was tumor tissue, obtained from a patient who underwent chemoradiotherapy. The CDR3 sequence: CASRALAYGYTF. As DNA, the CDR3 is TGTGCCAGCAGGGCGTTGGCCTATGGCTACACCTTC.